This passage covers 5 T cell receptor beta chains from one sample sequenced in a study of blood T cell repertoires in COVID-19. The method was immunoSEQ multiplex PCR; TCRdb's version includes in-frame clones alone and lacks a portion of them. The sample consists of roughly 100,000 clones, roughly 80% of them appearing once. Sequencing was performed on peripheral blood. These receptors originate from a man older than 75 with COVID-19, enrolled during active disease.

This chain connects TRBV6-5 to TRBJ1-5; 8 nucleotides agree with TRBD1. V trimming: 8 bases; J trimming: 4 bases; junction bases outside the gene matches: 1. Germline V CDR1 and CDR2: MNHEY, SVGAGI. The CDR3 contains 12 residues. This chain's CDR3 is CASRTGNQPQHF. DNA for the CDR3: TGTGCCAGCCGGACAGGGAATCAGCCCCAGCATTTT.

A few counts support this clone. The chain combines TRBV10-3 with TRBJ1-2; 7 positions agree with TRBD1. CDR3 length equals 13 residues. Germline V gives CDR1 ENHRY, CDR2 SYGVKD. Trimming cost V 2 bases and J 8 bases; bases outside gene matches: 5. The CDR3 bases are TGTGCCATCAGTGAGCAGACAGGGACCGGCTACACCTTC. Translating gives CAISEQTGTGYTF.

The rearrangement uses TRBV27 and TRBJ1-5; 7 bases fit TRBD1. The CDR3 contains 15 residues. Looked up from germline, CDR1 is MNHEY and CDR2 is SMNVEV (reference sequence). Trimming removed 8 bases from V and 2 bases from J; junction bases left unmatched: 9. The CDR3 DNA reads TGTGCCAGCGCCCAGGCAGGGGGTGGCAATCAGCCCCAGCATTTT. Protein product: CASAQAGGGNQPQHF.

The V and J genes are TRBV3-1 (or the pseudogene TRBV3-2) and TRBJ2-7; TRBD2 might be the D (5 bases). The CDR3 loop spans 12 amino acids. The V gene's germline CDR1 is LGHDT and CDR2 YNNKEL (reference sequence). V lost 5 bases, J lost 6 bases, and 11 bases lay in between. The CDR3 here is CASSYPAGEQYF. The CDR3 coding sequence is TGTGCCAGCAGCTACCCGGCGGGCGAGCAGTACTTC.

The chain links TRBV19 to TRBJ1-1; D is unclear. The V end was cut by 1 base, the J end by 1 base, with 10 bases between. The germline CDR1 and CDR2 sequences are LNHDA and SQIVND (reference sequence). This CDR3 comprises 15 residues. Written as DNA, the CDR3 is TGTGCCAGTAGTATAGTGGCAGGTGCGAACACTGAAGCTTTCTTT. It translates to CASSIVAGANTEAFF. The full variable domain, its missing parts supplied by reference TRBV19 and TRBJ1-1, is DGGITQSPKYLFRKEGQNVTLSCEQNLNHDAMYWYRQDPGQGLRLIYYSQIVNDFQKGDIAEGYSVSREKKESFPLTVTSAQKNPTAFYLCASSIVAGANTEAFFGQGTRLTVV.